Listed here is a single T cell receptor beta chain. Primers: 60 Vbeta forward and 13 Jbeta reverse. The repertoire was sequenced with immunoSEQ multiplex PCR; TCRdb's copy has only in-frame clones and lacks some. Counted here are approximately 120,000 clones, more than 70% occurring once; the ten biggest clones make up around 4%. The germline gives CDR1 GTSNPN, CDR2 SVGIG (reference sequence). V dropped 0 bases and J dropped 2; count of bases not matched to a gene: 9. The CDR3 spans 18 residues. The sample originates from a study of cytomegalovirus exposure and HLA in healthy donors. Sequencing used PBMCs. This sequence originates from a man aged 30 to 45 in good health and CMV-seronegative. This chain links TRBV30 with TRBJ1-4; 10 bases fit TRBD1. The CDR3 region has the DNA TGTGCCTGGAGTGTAATAGGGGGACAGGGGTCGACTAATGAAAAACTGTTTTTT. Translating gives CAWSVIGGQGSTNEKLFF.